This T cell receptor beta chain comes out of a study of blood T cell repertoires in COVID-19. Across the study: From the United States, Italy and Spain came samples of acute and convalescent COVID-19. The cDNA or gDNA used as material had been derived from T cells, B-cell-depleted T cells, or PBMCs.

In the authors' methods: Nucleated cell number was recorded as an estimate derived from reference gene primer amplification. Libraries were prepared by immunoSEQ multiplex PCR; TCRdb keeps only in-frame clonotypes and omits some of them. The DNA was the basis for D and trimming; V, J and clone size are from that table. The table has over 95,000 clones, around 89% seen once. Losses at the gene ends were 0 bases for V and 4 bases for J; bases not matched to a gene: 2. The CDR3 runs to 15 residues. Germline V gene lookup returns CDR1 KGHSH and CDR2 LQKENI. Sequenced sample: peripheral blood. The receptor was isolated from a human donor with acute or convalescent COVID-19. The donor label of this sample is uncertain. The chain uses TRBV18 and TRBJ2-2; the match to TRBD1 covers 7 bases. The CDR3 sequence is CASSPPAGGTGELFF. Here the CDR3 DNA reads TGTGCCAGCTCACCACCAGCAGGGGGCACCGGGGAGCTGTTTTTT.